The rows below give T cell receptor beta chains drawn from one sample of a study of CD8+ T cells in alopecia areata. TCRdb keeps only in-frame clones here, not all; method: immunoSEQ multiplex PCR. The sample has about 120,000 clones, around 63% seen once. The sample in question was CD4+ T cells sorted from blood, obtained at week 4, from a patient treated with tofacitinib. Source of these receptors: a human donor with alopecia areata. The CDR3 runs from the conserved cysteine through the conserved F or W. The D gene is left open where the match is weak. Expanded clones get a size class; other rows say once, few or many, or leave the size out.

clone_size j_call v_call d_call cdr3_aa cdr3_nt
. TRBJ1-2 TRBV28 . CASSLGLRNYGYTF TGTGCCAGCAGTTTAGGCCTCCGTAACTATGGCTACACCTTC
few TRBJ2-2 TRBV5-1 TRBD2 CASSPPSGRYTGELFF TGCGCCAGCAGCCCCCCGAGCGGGAGGTACACCGGGGAGCTGTTTTTT
few TRBJ1-2 TRBV30 . CAWMEGPANYGYTF TGTGCCTGGATGGAGGGGCCAGCTAACTATGGCTACACCTTC
few TRBJ2-1 TRBV29-1 TRBD1 CSVEDGTDEQFF TGCAGCGTTGAAGACGGGACAGATGAGCAGTTCTTC
. TRBJ1-2 TRBV7-3 TRBD1 CASSQTGGSGYTF TGTGCCAGCAGCCAAACAGGGGGGAGTGGCTACACCTTC
. TRBJ1-1 TRBV30 . CAWGGGNTEAFF TGTGCCTGGGGAGGCGGGAACACTGAAGCTTTCTTT
once TRBJ1-1 TRBV30 . CAWSVSLTEAFF TGTGCCTGGAGTGTATCTCTGACTGAAGCTTTCTTT
. TRBJ1-5 TRBV5-6 TRBD1 CASSREGQGNQPQHF TGTGCCAGCAGCCGCGAAGGACAGGGAAATCAGCCCCAGCATTTT
. TRBJ1-6 TRBV7-9 . CASSWGTDYNSPLHF TGTGCCAGCAGCTGGGGGACGGACTATAATTCACCCCTCCACTTT
. TRBJ2-7 TRBV29-1 TRBD1 CSVGQGLLSDEQYF TGCAGCGTTGGACAGGGCTTGCTCTCGGACGAGCAGTACTTC
. TRBJ2-5 TRBV5-1 . CASSLYNQETQYF TGCGCCAGCAGCTTGTACAACCAAGAGACCCAGTACTTC
. TRBJ2-5 TRBV6-6 TRBD2 CATGGRREETQYF TGTGCCACGGGAGGTAGGAGGGAAGAGACCCAGTACTTC
. TRBJ2-1 TRBV2 TRBD2 CASRGGLAGYNEQFF TGTGCCAGCAGGGGGGGACTAGCGGGGTACAATGAGCAGTTCTTC
. TRBJ2-3 TRBV29-1 . CSVVRGAGADTQYF TGCAGCGTTGTCCGCGGGGCAGGGGCAGATACGCAGTATTTT
few TRBJ2-7 TRBV7-2 TRBD2 CASSLVLAESYEQYF TGTGCCAGCAGCTTAGTACTAGCGGAAAGTTACGAGCAGTACTTC
. TRBJ1-3 TRBV30 . CAWRDTGTGNTIYF TGTGCCTGGAGAGATACAGGGACTGGAAACACCATATATTTT
few TRBJ1-1 TRBV7-3 TRBD1 CASSDRDRGGNTEAFF TGTGCCAGCAGCGACCGGGACAGGGGAGGGAACACTGAAGCTTTCTTT
. TRBJ2-2 TRBV2 . CASRLAYTGELFF TGTGCCAGCAGGCTGGCCTACACCGGGGAGCTGTTTTTT
few TRBJ2-7 TRBV4-1 . CASSQGYRYGEADEQYF TGCGCCAGCAGCCAAGGCTATCGGTACGGAGAGGCGGACGAGCAGTACTTC
. TRBJ1-2 TRBV7-9 . CASSLAWDDDDGYTF TGTGCCAGCAGCTTAGCGTGGGACGATGACGATGGCTACACCTTC
few TRBJ2-7 TRBV2 . CASRENGQIYEQYF TGTGCCAGCAGGGAAAATGGACAGATCTACGAGCAGTACTTC
. TRBJ1-2 TRBV29-1 . CSVQEGPYGYTF TGCAGCGTTCAAGAAGGGCCTTATGGCTACACCTTC
. TRBJ1-5 TRBV29-1 . CSVQGPGANQPQHF TGCAGCGTACAGGGTCCGGGGGCCAATCAGCCCCAGCATTTT
. TRBJ2-5 TRBV15 TRBD1 CATSGGTGGRQETQYF TGTGCCACCAGCGGCGGGACAGGGGGCCGACAAGAGACCCAGTACTTC
few TRBJ2-1 TRBV2 TRBD2 CASSWGLAESYNEQFF TGTGCCAGCAGTTGGGGACTAGCGGAATCCTACAATGAGCAGTTCTTC
. TRBJ2-4 TRBV5-1 TRBD1 CASSLAGQALKNIQYF TGCGCCAGCAGCTTGGCGGGACAGGCTTTGAAAAACATTCAGTACTTC
. TRBJ2-6 TRBV19 . CASGQGANVLTF TGTGCCAGTGGACAAGGGGCCAACGTCCTGACTTTC
. TRBJ2-2 TRBV25-1 . CASSELQGPGELFF TGTGCCAGCAGTGAACTACAGGGCCCCGGGGAGCTGTTTTTT
. TRBJ1-4 TRBV30 . CAWSVLERPEKLFF TGTGCCTGGAGTGTACTCGAACGCCCGGAAAAACTGTTTTTT
. TRBJ2-7 TRBV5-6 . CASSVGSSYEQYF TGTGCCAGCAGCGTTGGGAGCTCCTACGAGCAGTACTTC
. TRBJ2-1 TRBV2 TRBD2 CASTRGAGVPRNEQFF TGTGCCAGCACTAGAGGAGCGGGGGTTCCCCGCAATGAGCAGTTCTTC
. TRBJ1-1 TRBV30 . CAWSMLMNTEAFF TGTGCCTGGAGTATGCTAATGAACACTGAAGCTTTCTTT
. TRBJ2-1 TRBV5-1 TRBD2 CASSPSSGDRPKQFF TGCGCCAGCAGCCCGTCTAGCGGGGACCGACCAAAGCAGTTCTTC
. TRBJ2-2 TRBV5-1 . CASSLVANTGELFF TGCGCCAGCAGCTTGGTCGCGAACACCGGGGAGCTGTTTTTT
. TRBJ2-7 TRBV7-2 TRBD1 CASSTRQGSSYEQYF TGTGCCAGCAGCACCCGACAGGGAAGCTCCTACGAGCAGTACTTC
few TRBJ2-7 TRBV29-1 TRBD1 CSVSDRDPYEQYF TGCAGCGTCTCCGACAGGGATCCCTACGAGCAGTACTTC
. TRBJ2-7 TRBV19 TRBD1 CASSGNRGSLYEQYF TGTGCCAGTAGTGGAAACAGGGGATCCCTCTACGAGCAGTACTTC
few TRBJ2-5 TRBV30 . CAWSVQETQYF TGTGCCTGGAGTGTACAAGAGACCCAGTACTTC
few TRBJ2-5 TRBV2 . CASSERARGETQYF TGTGCCAGCAGTGAAAGGGCCAGGGGAGAGACCCAGTACTTC
. TRBJ1-2 TRBV19 . CASDVRGGQGYTF TGTGCCAGTGACGTCCGCGGGGGTCAAGGCTACACCTTC
. TRBJ1-1 TRBV5-1 TRBD1 CASSLFRGPTEAFF TGCGCCAGCAGCTTGTTCAGGGGGCCGACTGAAGCTTTCTTT
few TRBJ2-3 TRBV29-1 . CSFLAGMDTQYF TGCAGCTTTCTGGCGGGGATGGATACGCAGTATTTT
. TRBJ1-5 TRBV7-2 . CASSFSENQPQHF TGTGCCAGCAGCTTTTCGGAGAATCAGCCCCAGCATTTT
. TRBJ1-2 TRBV19 . CASSMDFGEDYGYTF TGTGCCAGTAGTATGGATTTCGGGGAGGACTATGGCTACACCTTC
. TRBJ1-5 TRBV7-2 . CASSLYHNQPQHF TGTGCCAGCAGCTTATACCATAATCAGCCCCAGCATTTT
medium-sized TRBJ2-2 TRBV19 . CASGQANTGELFF TGTGCCAGTGGGCAGGCGAACACCGGGGAGCTGTTTTTT
few TRBJ1-2 TRBV29-1 . CSVDRGRSGRDYGYTF TGCAGCGTTGACCGGGGACGGTCGGGGCGGGATTATGGCTACACCTTC
. TRBJ2-1 TRBV14 TRBD2 CASSPPGLIFNEQFF TGTGCCAGCAGCCCTCCGGGACTAATATTCAATGAGCAGTTCTTC
few TRBJ2-7 TRBV5-4 . CASSPPVSWGRNEQYF TGTGCCAGCAGCCCCCCCGTGAGTTGGGGTAGGAACGAGCAGTACTTC
few TRBJ2-5 TRBV2 TRBD2 CASSEVLQAGEETQYF TGTGCCAGCAGTGAAGTCCTTCAAGCGGGAGAAGAGACCCAGTACTTC
many TRBJ2-7 TRBV7-2 . CASSAQGSGSYEQYF TGTGCCAGCAGTGCTCAGGGGTCGGGCTCCTACGAGCAGTACTTC
. TRBJ2-4 TRBV30 . CAWMLRHKNIQYF TGTGCCTGGATGTTGCGGCACAAAAACATTCAGTACTTC
. TRBJ2-2 TRBV7-6 TRBD2 CASSLARTSGRDTGELFF TGTGCCAGCAGCTTAGCGCGGACTAGCGGGAGAGACACCGGGGAGCTGTTTTTT
few TRBJ2-5 TRBV5-1 . CASSAQETQYF TGCGCCAGCAGCGCACAAGAGACCCAGTACTTC
. TRBJ2-4 TRBV5-1 . CASSLGGAKNIQYF TGCGCCAGCAGCTTAGGGGGAGCCAAAAACATTCAGTACTTC
. TRBJ2-1 TRBV27 . CASSFQPYNEQFF TGTGCCAGCAGTTTCCAGCCTTACAATGAGCAGTTCTTC
few TRBJ1-5 TRBV28 TRBD1 CASRLEGQGGNQPQHF TGTGCCAGCAGACTGGAGGGACAGGGTGGAAATCAGCCCCAGCATTTT
. TRBJ1-2 TRBV7-2 . CASSKQGFDYGYTF TGTGCCAGCAGCAAACAGGGTTTTGACTATGGCTACACCTTC
. TRBJ1-2 TRBV9 . CASSFHAGGGNYGYTF TGTGCCAGCAGCTTTCACGCCGGTGGTGGGAACTATGGCTACACCTTC